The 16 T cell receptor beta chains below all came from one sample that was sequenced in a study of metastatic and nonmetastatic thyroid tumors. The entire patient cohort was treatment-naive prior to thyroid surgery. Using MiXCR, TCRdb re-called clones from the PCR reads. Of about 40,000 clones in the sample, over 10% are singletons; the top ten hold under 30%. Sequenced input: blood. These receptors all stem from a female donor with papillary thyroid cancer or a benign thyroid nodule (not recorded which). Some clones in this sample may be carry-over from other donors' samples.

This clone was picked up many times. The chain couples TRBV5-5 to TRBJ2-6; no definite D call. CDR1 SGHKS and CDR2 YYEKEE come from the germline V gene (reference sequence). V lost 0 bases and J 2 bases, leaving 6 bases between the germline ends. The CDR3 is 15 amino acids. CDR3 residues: CASSLATPGANVLTF. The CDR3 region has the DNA TGTGCCAGCAGCTTGGCTACCCCTGGGGCCAACGTCCTGACTTTC.

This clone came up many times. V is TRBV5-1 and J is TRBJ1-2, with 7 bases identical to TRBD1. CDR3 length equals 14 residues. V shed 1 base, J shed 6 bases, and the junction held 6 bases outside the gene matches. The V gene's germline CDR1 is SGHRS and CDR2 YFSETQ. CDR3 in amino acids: CASSLLRQGNGYTF. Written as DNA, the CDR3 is TGCGCCAGCAGCTTGCTGAGACAGGGTAATGGCTACACCTTC.

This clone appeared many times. The CDR3 DNA reads as TGTGCCAGCAGCCGGGGACAGGGAGGCGAAAATGAGCAGTTCTTC. It translates to CASSRGQGGENEQFF. The genes are TRBV7-3 and TRBJ2-1, with 9 bases matching TRBD1. V lost 5 bases, J lost 7 bases, and 9 bases stayed unmatched. Germline lookup yields CDR1 SGHTA and CDR2 FQGTGA. The CDR3 extends over 15 amino acids.

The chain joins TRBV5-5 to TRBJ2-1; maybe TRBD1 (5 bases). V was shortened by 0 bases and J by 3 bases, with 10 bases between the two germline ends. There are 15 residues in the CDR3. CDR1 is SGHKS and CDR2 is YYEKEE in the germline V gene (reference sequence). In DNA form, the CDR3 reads TGTGCCAGCAGCTTGGAAGGGGTTATCTACAATGAGCAGTTCTTC. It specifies CASSLEGVIYNEQFF.

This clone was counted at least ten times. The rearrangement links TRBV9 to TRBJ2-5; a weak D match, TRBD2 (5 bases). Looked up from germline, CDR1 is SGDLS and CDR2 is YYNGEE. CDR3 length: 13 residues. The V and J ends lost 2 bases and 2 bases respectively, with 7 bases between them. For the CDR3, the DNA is TGTGCCAGCAGCGTGGACTTACAAGAGACCCAGTACTTC. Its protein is CASSVDLQETQYF.

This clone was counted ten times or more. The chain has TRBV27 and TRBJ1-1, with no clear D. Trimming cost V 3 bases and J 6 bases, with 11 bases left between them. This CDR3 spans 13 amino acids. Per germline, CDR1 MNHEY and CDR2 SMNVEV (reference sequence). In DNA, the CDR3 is TGTGCCAGCAGTTTCCATGGATTGGCTGAAGCTTTCTTT. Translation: CASSFHGLAEAFF.

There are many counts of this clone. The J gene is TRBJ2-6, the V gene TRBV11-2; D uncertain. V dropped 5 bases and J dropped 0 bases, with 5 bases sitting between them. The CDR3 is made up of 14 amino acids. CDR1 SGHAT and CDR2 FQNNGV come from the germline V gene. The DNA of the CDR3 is TGTGCCAGCAGCAAGAACTCTGGGGCCAACGTCCTGACTTTC. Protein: CASSKNSGANVLTF. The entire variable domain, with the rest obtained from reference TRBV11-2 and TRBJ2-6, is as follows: EAGVAQSPRYKIIEKRQSVAFWCNPISGHATLYWYQQILGQGPKLLIQFQNNGVVDDSQLPKDRFSAERLKGVDSTLKIQPAKLEDSAVYLCASSKNSGANVLTFGAGSRLTVL.

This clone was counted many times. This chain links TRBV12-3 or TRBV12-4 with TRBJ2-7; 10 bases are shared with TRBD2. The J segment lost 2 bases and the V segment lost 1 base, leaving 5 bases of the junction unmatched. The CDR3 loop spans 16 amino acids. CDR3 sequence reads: CASSLVWSGRAYEQYF. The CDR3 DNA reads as TGTGCCAGCAGTTTAGTATGGAGCGGGAGGGCCTACGAGCAGTACTTC.

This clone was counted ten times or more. Written as DNA, the CDR3 is TGTGCCATCAGTGAGTCTACCCTAGCGGACTCCTACGAGCAGTACTTC. It codes for CAISESTLADSYEQYF. The V gene is TRBV10-3, the J gene TRBJ2-7, with 7 nucleotides matching TRBD2. The trim removed 0 bases at V and 0 bases at J, leaving 5 bases unmatched. The CDR3 has 16 amino acids. CDR1 ENHRY and CDR2 SYGVKD come from the germline V gene.

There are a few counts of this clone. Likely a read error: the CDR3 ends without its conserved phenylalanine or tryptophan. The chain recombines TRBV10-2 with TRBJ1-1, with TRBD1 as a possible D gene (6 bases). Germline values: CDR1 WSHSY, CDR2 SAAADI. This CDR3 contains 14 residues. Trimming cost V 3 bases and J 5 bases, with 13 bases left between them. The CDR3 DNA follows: TGCGCCAGCAGTGACAGGCCAAGGGGGACTGAAGCTTTCCTT. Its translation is CASSDRPRGTEAFL.

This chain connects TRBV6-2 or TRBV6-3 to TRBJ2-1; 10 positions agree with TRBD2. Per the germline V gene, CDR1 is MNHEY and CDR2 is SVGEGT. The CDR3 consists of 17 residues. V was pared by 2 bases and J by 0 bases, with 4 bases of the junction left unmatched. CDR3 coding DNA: TGTGCCAGCAGTTACCTAGCGGGGGCCGCCTCCTACAATGAGCAGTTCTTC. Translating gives CASSYLAGAASYNEQFF.

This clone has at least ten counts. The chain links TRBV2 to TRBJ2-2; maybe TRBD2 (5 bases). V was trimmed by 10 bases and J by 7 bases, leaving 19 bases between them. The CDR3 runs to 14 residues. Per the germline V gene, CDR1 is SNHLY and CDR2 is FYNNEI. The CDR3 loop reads CATSREDVVGELFF. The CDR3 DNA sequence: TGTGCCACAAGTCGGGAAGACGTAGTCGGGGAGCTGTTTTTT. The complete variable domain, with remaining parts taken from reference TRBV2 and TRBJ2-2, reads EPEVTQTPSHQVTQMGQEVILRCVPISNHLYFYWYRQILGQKVEFLVSFYNNEISEKSEIFDDQFSVERPDGSNFTLKIRSTKLEDSAMYFCATSREDVVGELFFGEGSRLTVL.

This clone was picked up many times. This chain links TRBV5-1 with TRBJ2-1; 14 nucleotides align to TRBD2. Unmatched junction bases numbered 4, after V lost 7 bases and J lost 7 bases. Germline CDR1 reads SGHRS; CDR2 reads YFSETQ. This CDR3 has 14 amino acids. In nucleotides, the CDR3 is TGCGCCAGCCGGACTAGCGGGAGGCTGAATGAGCAGTTCTTC. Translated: CASRTSGRLNEQFF.

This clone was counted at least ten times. The CDR3 protein is CASRRTSGTSYEQYF. CDR3 bases: TGTGCCAGCAGACGGACTAGCGGGACCTCCTACGAGCAGTACTTC. The V call is TRBV2, the J call TRBJ2-7; the match to TRBD2 covers 12 bases. Germline V gene lookup returns CDR1 SNHLY and CDR2 FYNNEI. V shed 6 bases and J 0 bases; nucleotides not matched to a gene: 3. This CDR3 is built from 15 residues.

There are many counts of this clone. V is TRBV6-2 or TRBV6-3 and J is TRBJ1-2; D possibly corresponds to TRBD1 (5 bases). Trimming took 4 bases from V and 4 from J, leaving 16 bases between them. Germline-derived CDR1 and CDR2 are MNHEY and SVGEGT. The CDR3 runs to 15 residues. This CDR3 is CASSSEHRGGYGYTF. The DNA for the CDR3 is TGTGCCAGCAGTTCCGAACACCGGGGGGGCTATGGCTACACCTTC.

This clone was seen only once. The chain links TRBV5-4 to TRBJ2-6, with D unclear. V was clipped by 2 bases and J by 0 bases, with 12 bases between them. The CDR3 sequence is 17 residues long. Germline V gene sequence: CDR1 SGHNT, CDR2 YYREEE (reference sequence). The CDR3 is CASSFLLQNSGANVLTF. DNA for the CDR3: TGTGCCAGCAGCTTCCTATTACAGAACTCTGGGGCCAACGTCCTGACTTTC.